This record looks at one T cell receptor (beta chain) sequence and its context. This specimen belongs to a study of blood T cell repertoires in COVID-19. Background on the study: Italy, Spain and the United States were the sources of the convalescent and acute COVID-19 samples. PBMCs, B-cell-depleted T cells, or T cells were the source of the cDNA or gDNA that made up the material.

There are 12 residues in the CDR3. CDR1 SNHLY and CDR2 FYNNEI come from the germline V gene. V was trimmed by 3 bases and J by 12 bases, leaving 12 bases between them. In the study's own analysis: From reference gene primer amplification, estimates of nucleated cell counts were derived. Libraries were prepared by immunoSEQ multiplex PCR; TCRdb keeps only in-frame clonotypes and omits some of them. The V and J calls and clone size are taken from that table; D and trimming were inferred from the DNA. The table has 200,000 to 250,000 clones, 84% seen once. The rearrangement uses TRBV2 and TRBJ2-1; a possible D gene is TRBD2 (5 bases). The TCR sequence derives from a woman at least 80 years old with active or convalescent COVID-19. Sequenced: peripheral blood. The CDR3 DNA reads TGTGCCAGCAGTGAGGAGGTTCTGGGGCAGTTCTTC. Protein product: CASSEEVLGQFF.